A single sample gave rise to the 14 T cell receptor beta chains below, sequenced in a study of blood T cell repertoires in COVID-19. Some clones are missing from TCRdb's copy, which holds only in-frame ones; the method was immunoSEQ multiplex PCR. The sample yields roughly 30,000 clones, 89% seen once. The sample was peripheral blood. Receptors were obtained from an elderly man with acute or convalescent COVID-19.

The CDR3 nucleotides read TGTGCCAGCAGCTTAGGCACACCGGACAGGGGAAGACCCTACGAGCAGTACTTC. Its protein product is CASSLGTPDRGRPYEQYF. This chain joins TRBV7-6 and TRBJ2-7; TRBD1 agrees at 9 bases. Germline V gene data show CDR1 as SGHVS and CDR2 as FNYEAQ. The CDR3 has 18 amino acids. The V and J ends lost 1 base and 2 bases, in that order; junction bases with no gene match: 12.

The chain couples TRBV7-8 to TRBJ2-7; D perhaps matches TRBD2 (6 bases). V lost 1 base to trimming and J lost 2 bases, with 9 bases between them. This CDR3 region has 14 residues. Germline V gives CDR1 SGHVS, CDR2 FQNEAQ. In nucleotides, the CDR3 is TGTGCCAGCAGCTTAGTAGCGGCGACCTACGAGCAGTACTTC. Translation gives CASSLVAATYEQYF.

This chain uses TRBV5-1 with TRBJ1-1, with 8 bases identical to TRBD1. Germline lookup yields CDR1 SGHRS and CDR2 YFSETQ. Unmatched junction bases numbered 5, after V lost 4 bases and J lost 6 bases. This CDR3 spans 13 amino acids. This CDR3 reads CASSPDRVAEAFF. Written as DNA, the CDR3 is TGCGCCAGCAGCCCGGACAGGGTCGCTGAAGCTTTCTTT.

Only one count was recorded for this clone. The chain has TRBV7-2 and TRBJ2-3; 11 bases line up with TRBD2. Germline values: CDR1 SGHTA, CDR2 FQGNSA. The CDR3 runs to 15 residues. The V segment lost 4 bases and the J segment 0 bases; nucleotides outside the gene matches: 0. The CDR3 here is CASSWTSGSTDTQYF. Written as DNA, the CDR3 is TGTGCCAGCAGCTGGACTAGCGGGAGCACAGATACGCAGTATTTT.

In its sample, this clone was seen a few times. The chain employs TRBV11-2 and TRBJ2-1; possible D gene TRBD2, 6 bases. The CDR3 length is 14 residues. V was cut by 1 base and J by 9 bases, with 13 bases left in between. Looked up from germline, CDR1 is SGHAT and CDR2 is FQNNGV. CDR3 nucleotide sequence: TGTGCCAGCAGCTTAGGATCAACGGGAGCTGAGCAGTTCTTC. It specifies CASSLGSTGAEQFF.

The genes are TRBV15 and TRBJ1-4, with D perhaps matching TRBD1 (6 bases). The CDR3 is 15 residues long. V was clipped by 5 bases and J by 0 bases, with 10 bases between them. Looked up from germline, CDR1 is LNHNV and CDR2 is YYDKDF (reference sequence). The CDR3 reads CATSPRTATNEKLFF. The CDR3 DNA reads TGTGCCACCAGCCCCCGGACAGCAACTAATGAAAAACTGTTTTTT.

A remark on this clone: At one end, the junction sequence differs from germline, possibly due to a read error. The CDR3 is CASSVTSGRSNEQFF. CDR3 nucleotide sequence: TGTGCCAGTAGCGTGACTAGCGGGAGAAGTAATGAGCAGTTCTTC. The chain recombines TRBV9 with TRBJ2-1, with TRBD2 matching 12 bases. This CDR3 has 15 residues. Germline-derived CDR1 and CDR2 are SGDLS and YYNGEE.

The CDR3 DNA sequence: TGTGCCAGCAGTGGAGCTAACTATGGCTACACCTTC. This codes for CASSGANYGYTF. The chain recombines TRBV28 with TRBJ1-2; D is unresolved. Trimming took 5 bases from V and 0 from J, leaving 4 bases between them. The germline gives CDR1 MDHEN, CDR2 SYDVKM. This CDR3 region has 12 residues.

The count of this clone is one. The chain employs TRBV28 and TRBJ2-7; D is unclear. Germline V gene data show CDR1 as MDHEN and CDR2 as SYDVKM. The CDR3 has 15 residues. V gave up 2 bases and J gave up 2 bases, with 13 bases separating them. This chain's CDR3 is CASSLGPAGPYEQYF. The CDR3 DNA reads as TGTGCCAGCAGTTTAGGGCCGGCAGGCCCCTACGAGCAGTACTTC. Together with reference TRBV28 and TRBJ2-7, the CDR3 gives the full variable domain: DVKVTQSSRYLVKRTGEKVFLECVQDMDHENMFWYRQDPGLGLRLIYFSYDVKMKEKGDIPEGYSVSREKKERFSLILESASTNQTSMYLCASSLGPAGPYEQYFGPGTRLTVT.

The CDR3 spells CASSLAVLAGLTDTQYF. As DNA, the CDR3 is TGTGCCAGCAGCTTAGCAGTTCTAGCGGGACTCACAGATACGCAGTATTTT. The chain is built from TRBV7-8 and TRBJ2-3; 9 bases are a match to TRBD2. Germline V gives CDR1 SGHVS, CDR2 FQNEAQ. This CDR3 region has 17 residues. Losses at the gene ends were 0 bases for V and 2 bases for J; bases not matched to a gene: 6.

The CDR3 sequence: CAISGGTGREGNEQFF. The CDR3, as DNA: TGTGCCATCAGTGGAGGGACAGGGCGAGAGGGGAATGAGCAGTTCTTC. The rearrangement links TRBV10-3 to TRBJ2-1; 9 bases align to TRBD1. The CDR3 runs 16 residues. With V trimmed by 4 bases and J by 7 bases, 11 bases remained unmatched. Germline V CDR1 and CDR2: ENHRY, SYGVKD.

The rearrangement joins TRBV30 to TRBJ1-6; no reliable D call. The germline V gene encodes CDR1 GTSNPN and CDR2 SVGIG (reference sequence). There are 12 residues in the CDR3. Trimming took 3 bases from V and 9 from J, leaving 9 bases between them. This CDR3 is CAWRATGSPLHF. The CDR3 DNA sequence: TGTGCCTGGAGGGCTACGGGTTCACCCCTCCACTTT.

The chain uses TRBV6-5 and TRBJ2-1, with 7 nucleotides matching TRBD2. The CDR3 is 13 amino acids. After removal of 7 bases from V and 9 bases from J, the junction contained 9 bases not matched to a gene. Germline loops: CDR1 MNHEY, CDR2 SVGAGI. The CDR3 sequence: CASIGSPGGEQFF. As DNA, the CDR3 is TGTGCCAGCATTGGGAGTCCGGGGGGTGAGCAGTTCTTC.

The V gene is TRBV30, the J gene TRBJ2-2; D is undetermined. This CDR3 comprises 15 residues. The germline V and J ends were trimmed by 7 bases and 5 bases, with 20 bases remaining between them. Germline loops: CDR1 GTSNPN, CDR2 SVGIG (reference sequence). CDR3 region: CASASGWAWTGELFF. CDR3 bases: TGTGCCTCTGCATCTGGCTGGGCCTGGACCGGGGAGCTGTTTTTT.